What follows describes a single T cell receptor beta chain. Its antigen is unidentified. This sample stems from a study of cytomegalovirus exposure and HLA in healthy donors. At the level of the study: The study placed about four fifths of its 398 genotyped donors in the Caucasian-associated ancestry cluster.

V lost 0 bases, J lost 4 bases, and 3 bases lay in between. Per germline, CDR1 MNHEY and CDR2 SVGAGI. The CDR3 loop spans 12 amino acids. Primers included in the PCR were 60 Vbeta and 13 Jbeta primers. Sequencing was performed with immunoSEQ multiplex PCR; in TCRdb, only in-frame clones are kept and a portion is missing. The repertoire holds about 64,000 clones, with 60% to 75% as singletons. The study, taken as a whole, reports: Rarity marked most TCR sequences, yet some public TCRs occurred in many donors.

Donors likely had unrecorded immune exposures despite being nominally healthy when sampled. Sequenced input: PBMCs. This TCR came from a male donor in good health and CMV-seropositive. J is TRBJ1-2 and V is TRBV6-5; D is unclear. The CDR3 DNA sequence: TGTGCCAGCAGTTACTCGAGCTATGGCTACACCTTC. It specifies CASSYSSYGYTF.